This TCR beta chain was identified during a study of blood T cells in healthy people across ages. Study-level results: Shifts in expanded clonotypes may have been confounded by donor CMV status, which was unknown. The long-lived group displayed more naive CD4+ cells, plus higher diversity, than the aged donors did. Diversity estimates drawn from one million T cells were deemed underestimates.

No fewer than 6 million PBMCs went into each sample. A second PCR of roughly 7 to 11 cycles used a sample-barcoded 5' primer and a J-beta primer mix. TCRdb redid the calling of the 5' RACE reads with MiXCR, one entry per CDR3 protein. The sample records 1,300,000 or so distinct CDR3 sequences, around 59% being singletons. Remarks on this clonotype: Its target is not known.

This CDR3 has 18 residues. The germline gives CDR1 LGHNA, CDR2 YSLEER. Trimming cost V 1 base and J 0 bases, with 17 bases left between them. V usage is TRBV4-3 and J usage is TRBJ2-3; possibly TRBD1 or TRBD2 for D (5 bases each). The receptor was isolated from a man younger than 35 in good health. Sequencing was performed on blood. CDR3 residues: CASSQGEGLPTSTDTQYF. CDR3 nucleotides: TGCGCCAGCAGCCAAGGCGAGGGGCTACCCACTAGCACAGATACGCAGTATTTT.